The clone carrying this TCR beta chain was recorded at least ten times. These data come from a study of CDR3 diversity in severe acne. TCRdb recomputed calls from the PCR reads with MiXCR, one row per CDR3 protein. The sample carries around 100,000 distinct CDR3 sequences, roughly half recorded once. Germline V gene sequence: CDR1 MNHNS, CDR2 SASEGT. The CDR3 runs 13 residues. With V trimmed by 3 bases and J by 7 bases, 6 bases remained unmatched. The source of this sequence is a male donor with acne. The genes are TRBV6-1 and TRBJ2-7; 7 nucleotides agree with TRBD1. Sequencing was done on a sample of blood. CDR3 sequence: CASSDQGEREQYV. Here the CDR3 DNA reads TGTGCCAGCAGTGACCAGGGGGAACGGGAGCAGTACGTC.